Shown below are 17 T cell receptor beta chains from a single sample sequenced in a study of cytomegalovirus exposure and HLA in healthy donors. The PCR employed 60 Vbeta primers together with 13 Jbeta primers. Some clones are missing from TCRdb's copy, which holds only in-frame ones; the method was immunoSEQ multiplex PCR. In the table there are roughly 140,000 clones, approximately 83% of which are singletons. Sequenced material: PBMCs. These receptors were obtained from a male donor in good health and CMV-seronegative.

The chain is built from TRBV6-6 and TRBJ2-5; D gene ambiguous. The J call may be incorrect, as the DNA end agrees better with TRBJ2-7. Germline V gene lookup returns CDR1 MNHNY and CDR2 SVGAGI (reference sequence). This CDR3 region has 13 residues. The CDR3 protein is CASSSPSSYEQYF. In nucleotides, the CDR3 is TGTGCCAGCAGTTCTCCTAGCTCCTACGAGCAGTACTTC.

This chain joins TRBV29-1 and TRBJ2-5; 8 bases line up with TRBD1. This CDR3 has 13 residues. J gave up 5 bases and V 3 bases, and 5 bases lay outside the gene matches. Germline CDR1 reads SQVTM; CDR2 reads ANQGSEA. CDR3 region: CSVEQGAGETQYF. The CDR3, as DNA: TGCAGCGTTGAGCAGGGGGCGGGGGAGACCCAGTACTTC.

As to this clone: This sample includes further DNA sequences coding for the same CDR3. V and J are TRBV27 and TRBJ2-7; 13 nucleotides match TRBD2. V shed 9 bases, J shed 2 bases, and the junction held 4 bases outside the gene matches. Germline V gives CDR1 MNHEY, CDR2 SMNVEV (reference sequence). There are 14 residues in the CDR3. CDR3 sequence: CASRLAGGTYEQYF. The CDR3 nucleotides read TGTGCCAGTAGACTAGCGGGAGGCACCTACGAGCAGTACTTC.

V and J are TRBV9 and TRBJ2-1, with D possibly matching TRBD1 (6 bases). Trimming took off 0 bases at V and 7 bases at J, with 14 bases between the two ends. The CDR3 is made up of 15 amino acids. Germline lookup yields CDR1 SGDLS and CDR2 YYNGEE. CDR3: CASSVEGGAGNEQFF. For the CDR3, the DNA is TGTGCCAGCAGCGTAGAAGGGGGAGCAGGGAATGAGCAGTTCTTC.

The chain uses TRBV6-6 and TRBJ1-1, with unresolved D. The CDR3 has 15 residues. Germline CDR1 MNHNY, CDR2 SVGAGI (reference sequence). Trimming stripped 0 bases from V and 2 bases from J, with 10 bases between. The CDR3 nucleotides are TGTGCCAGCAGTTACTCGGAGGGTCCTAACACTGAAGCTTTCTTT. It encodes CASSYSEGPNTEAFF.

This clone was seen a single time. The chain uses TRBV6-5 and TRBJ2-7, with D perhaps matching TRBD2 (6 bases). Germline V lookup: CDR1 MNHEY, CDR2 SVGAGI. This CDR3 region has 14 residues. V lost 8 bases to trimming and J lost 6 bases, with 20 bases between them. The DNA for the CDR3 is TGTGCCAGCGGTCCCGGGAGCCTAAGGGGCGAGCAGTACTTC. This codes for CASGPGSLRGEQYF.

The chain joins TRBV19 to TRBJ1-5, with D possibly TRBD1 on 5 matching bases. The CDR3 runs to 14 residues. Germline loops: CDR1 LNHDA, CDR2 SQIVND (reference sequence). V lost 5 bases and J 9 bases, leaving 17 bases between the germline ends. Here the CDR3 DNA reads TGTGCCAGTAGTCCGGGGGGAGGCTATCCGCCCCAGCATTTT. Protein product: CASSPGGGYPPQHF.

V gene TRBV4-3 combines with J gene TRBJ2-5; the match to TRBD2 covers 7 bases. CDR1 and CDR2 from the germline V gene are LGHNA and YSLEER. V shed 2 bases, J shed 3 bases, and the junction held 9 bases outside the gene matches. The length of the CDR3 is 16 residues. The CDR3 sequence is CASSQIRGVGEETQYF. The CDR3 DNA follows: TGCGCCAGCAGCCAAATACGGGGGGTCGGAGAAGAGACCCAGTACTTC.

This chain joins TRBV27 and TRBJ2-1, with 10 nucleotides matching TRBD2. This CDR3 is 14 amino acids long. V was pared by 8 bases and J by 8 bases, with 9 bases of the junction left unmatched. Germline V gives CDR1 MNHEY, CDR2 SMNVEV (reference sequence). Written as DNA, the CDR3 is TGTGCCAGCGGATCCGGGACTAGCGTGCATGAGCAGTTCTTC. The encoded protein is CASGSGTSVHEQFF.

Only one count was recorded for this clone. The rearrangement joins TRBV4-1 to TRBJ2-7, with TRBD1 matching 9 bases. Germline CDR1 reads MGHRA; CDR2 reads YSYEKL. The CDR3 sequence is 16 residues long. J lost 6 bases, V lost 2 bases, and 11 bases had no gene match. In DNA, the CDR3 is TGCGCCAGCAGCCAAACCCGGGACAGGGCAGTGCTCGAGCAGTACTTC. This codes for CASSQTRDRAVLEQYF.

This chain links TRBV19 with TRBJ2-7; D is undetermined. Germline V lookup: CDR1 LNHDA, CDR2 SQIVND (reference sequence). The V gene lost 3 bases and the J gene lost 2 bases, with 14 bases spanning the gap. The CDR3 has 15 amino acids. The CDR3, as DNA: TGTGCCAGTAGTATCGGGTCCCCTAGTCCCTACGAGCAGTACTTC. It yields the protein CASSIGSPSPYEQYF. The variable domain in full, completed from reference TRBV19 and TRBJ2-7, reads DGGITQSPKYLFRKEGQNVTLSCEQNLNHDAMYWYRQDPGQGLRLIYYSQIVNDFQKGDIAEGYSVSREKKESFPLTVTSAQKNPTAFYLCASSIGSPSPYEQYFGPGTRLTVT.

The gene calls are TRBV27 and TRBJ2-1; 7 bases are shared with TRBD2. Looked up from germline, CDR1 is MNHEY and CDR2 is SMNVEV (reference sequence). The trim removed 2 bases at V and 4 bases at J, leaving 11 bases unmatched. The CDR3 runs to 17 residues. CDR3 sequence reads: CASSLNFGRETYNEQFF. In DNA form, the CDR3 reads TGTGCCAGCAGTTTAAATTTCGGGCGGGAGACTTACAATGAGCAGTTCTTC.

CDR3 region: CASSVSGRIETQYF. The CDR3 nucleotides are TGTGCCAGCAGTGTTAGCGGGAGGATAGAGACCCAGTACTTC. V usage is TRBV28 and J usage is TRBJ2-5, with 10 bases aligning to TRBD2. V lost 5 bases and J lost 4; bases outside the gene matches: 4. This CDR3 spans 14 amino acids. The V gene's germline CDR1 is MDHEN and CDR2 SYDVKM.

This rearrangement joins TRBV10-3 to TRBJ2-3; 8 positions match TRBD2. Germline-derived CDR1 and CDR2 are ENHRY and SYGVKD. V was clipped by 0 bases and J by 2 bases; unmatched bases: 4. The CDR3 spans 16 residues. The CDR3, as DNA: TGTGCCATCAGTGAGTCTGGTAGCGGGAACACAGATACGCAGTATTTT. Amino acid sequence: CAISESGSGNTDTQYF.

V and J are TRBV18 and TRBJ1-2; D might be TRBD1 (6 bases). This CDR3 spans 14 amino acids. Germline values: CDR1 KGHSH, CDR2 LQKENI. V was cut by 4 bases and J by 6 bases, with 15 bases left in between. The CDR3 here is CASSLTGPADGYTF. The CDR3 DNA sequence: TGTGCCAGCTCACTCACAGGGCCTGCGGATGGCTACACCTTC.

The chain has TRBV13 and TRBJ1-3, with 7 bases that match TRBD1. This CDR3 is built from 15 residues. V dropped 4 bases and J dropped 7; count of bases not matched to a gene: 10. Germline V CDR1 and CDR2: PRHDT, FYEKMQ (reference sequence). This CDR3 reads CASSSDRALGNTIYF. The CDR3 nucleotides read TGTGCCAGCAGCTCTGACAGGGCTCTCGGTAACACCATATATTTT.

The V gene is TRBV15, the J gene TRBJ2-7, with D possibly TRBD1 on 7 matching bases. The germline V gene has CDR1 LNHNV and CDR2 YYDKDF (reference sequence). The CDR3 spans 15 residues. V was shortened by 5 bases and J by 6 bases, with 20 bases between the two germline ends. The CDR3 DNA reads as TGTGCCACCAGCCGGCGACAGGGTAGCGGAGTCGAGCAGTACTTC. This encodes CATSRRQGSGVEQYF.